Ten or more counts support the clone carrying this T cell receptor beta chain. The germline V gene has CDR1 SQVTM and CDR2 ANQGSEA. This CDR3 comprises 17 residues. V lost 0 bases and J lost 2, with 18 bases in between. The sample comes from a study of T-cell reconstitution after alpha-beta-depleted transplantation in children. For TCRbeta, the library was prepared with unique molecular identifiers. TCRdb re-called the PCR reads through MiXCR, storing one row per CDR3 protein. The sample yields almost 400,000 distinct CDR3 sequences, 20% seen once. This material consisted of PBMCs from the stem cell graft donor, taken from the stem cell graft. The clonotype comes from a human donor who donated a stem cell graft to a child with acute myeloid leukemia. The rearrangement links TRBV29-1 to TRBJ2-3; D could derive from TRBD1 or TRBD2 (5 bases each). CDR3 sequence: CSVEDPGASVYTDTQYF. In DNA form, the CDR3 reads TGCAGCGTTGAAGATCCCGGGGCCAGCGTCTACACAGATACGCAGTATTTT.